Listed below are T cell receptor beta chains from one sample, sequenced in a study. TCRdb reprocessed the RT-PCR reads with MiXCR, giving one entry per CDR3 protein. This table has 550,000 to 750,000 distinct CDR3 sequences, 12% to 15% appearing once. Sequenced input: memory CD4+ T cells from blood. All receptors derive from a female donor in good health, serving as a healthy control. Both conserved end residues are part of each CDR3. D genes are given only for firm matches. Some rows mark clone size as missing; the rest say once, few, many or name a class of expanded clone.

TRBJ2-7 - TRBV5-1 14 - CASSSGAYSYEQYF TGCGCCAGCAGCTCCGGGGCCTACTCCTACGAGCAGTACTTC
TRBJ2-1 - TRBV5-1 15 - CASSPGLGGHNEQFF TGCGCCAGCAGCCCGGGACTGGGGGGGCACAATGAGCAGTTCTTC
TRBJ2-5 few TRBV18 13 - CASSHGQLETQYF TGTGCCAGCTCGCACGGACAGTTGGAGACCCAGTACTTC
TRBJ1-5 few TRBV15 15 - CATSSDPGGGQPQHF TGTGCCACCAGCAGCGACCCCGGCGGTGGGCAGCCCCAGCATTTT
TRBJ1-5 - TRBV18 15 TRBD1 CASSPTGTGREPQHF TGTGCCAGCTCACCGACAGGGACAGGGAGGGAGCCCCAGCATTTT
TRBJ2-5 many TRBV20-1 15 TRBD2 CSAQTSGGGGETQYF TGCAGTGCTCAGACTAGCGGGGGTGGTGGGGAGACCCAGTACTTC
TRBJ2-3 few TRBV9 15 TRBD1 CASSARTGSLDTQYF TGTGCCAGCAGCGCTAGGACAGGGAGTTTAGATACGCAGTATTTT
TRBJ2-6 - TRBV10-3 17 TRBD1 CAISVRDRESGANVLTF TGTGCCATCAGTGTGCGGGACAGGGAATCTGGGGCCAACGTCCTGACTTTC
TRBJ1-6 - TRBV9 15 - CASSVGATDVSPLHF TGTGCCAGCAGCGTAGGCGCGACGGACGTTTCACCCCTCCACTTT
TRBJ1-6 many TRBV5-5 14 - CASSLRWENSPLHF TGTGCCAGCAGCTTGAGGTGGGAAAATTCACCCCTCCACTTT
TRBJ1-1 few TRBV6-5 14 TRBD1 CASRRGQGETEAFF TGTGCCAGCAGGAGAGGACAGGGCGAGACTGAAGCTTTCTTT
TRBJ2-2 - TRBV6-5 13 - CASTSPWTGELFF TGTGCCAGCACCTCACCTTGGACCGGGGAGCTGTTTTTT
TRBJ2-6 many TRBV6-5 15 - CASSYGGAGANVLTF TGTGCCAGCAGTTACGGAGGCGCTGGGGCCAACGTCCTGACTTTC
TRBJ2-7 many TRBV6-5 15 - CASSDAGSLPYEQYF TGTGCCAGCAGCGACGCCGGGAGCCTTCCCTACGAGCAGTACTTC
TRBJ1-5 many TRBV6-5 16 - CASRKSGGYSNQPQHF TGTGCCAGCCGAAAGTCGGGGGGTTATAGCAATCAGCCCCAGCATTTT
TRBJ2-1 many TRBV6-5 19 - CASSRRFVRGSGGANEQFF TGTGCCAGCAGTCGCCGCTTCGTTAGGGGTAGCGGAGGAGCCAATGAGCAGTTCTTC
TRBJ1-1 - TRBV3-1 14 - CASSQSSGTTEAFF TGTGCCAGCAGCCAAAGTTCGGGGACCACTGAAGCTTTCTTT
TRBJ1-1 many TRBV6-5 15 - CASSSPGEGNTEAFF TGTGCCAGCAGTTCCCCAGGGGAGGGAAACACTGAAGCTTTCTTT
TRBJ2-3 many TRBV4-2 22 TRBD2 CASSQDRSRGLAGVYGTDTQYF TGTGCCAGCAGCCAAGACCGAAGTAGGGGACTAGCGGGAGTGTATGGAACAGATACGCAGTATTTT
TRBJ1-5 - TRBV7-8 16 - CASSLEPDEGNQPQHF TGTGCCAGCAGCTTAGAACCGGACGAGGGCAATCAGCCCCAGCATTTT
TRBJ1-4 few TRBV7-2 15 - CASSFQVDSYEKLFF TGTGCCAGCAGCTTCCAGGTCGACTCCTACGAAAAACTGTTTTTT
TRBJ2-3 many TRBV29-1 14 - CSTGGEQGADTQYF TGCAGCACAGGAGGTGAGCAGGGTGCAGATACGCAGTATTTT
TRBJ2-1 few TRBV20-1 16 TRBD1 CSATSGQGISYNEQFF TGCAGTGCTACCTCCGGACAGGGCATCTCCTACAATGAGCAGTTCTTC
TRBJ2-3 - TRBV7-9 18 TRBD2 CASTPNRLSGGAGDTQYF TGTGCCAGCACCCCAAATCGACTTAGCGGGGGGGCAGGCGATACGCAGTATTTT
TRBJ2-1 many TRBV10-3 15 - CAISAPGLIRDEQFF TGTGCCATCAGTGCCCCGGGACTTATAAGGGATGAGCAGTTCTTC
TRBJ2-7 few TRBV9 17 TRBD2 CASSILAGGDPPYEQYF TGTGCCAGCAGCATCCTAGCGGGAGGCGACCCTCCTTACGAGCAGTACTTC
TRBJ2-7 many TRBV29-1 13 - CSGIRGVGFEQYF TGCAGCGGGATCAGGGGAGTAGGATTCGAGCAGTACTTC
TRBJ2-7 few TRBV9 14 - CASSTQGSSYEQYF TGTGCCAGCTCGACCCAAGGGAGCTCCTACGAGCAGTACTTC
TRBJ2-1 - TRBV12-3/TRBV12-4 17 TRBD1 CASSLGQGRSSYNEQFF TGTGCCAGCAGCCTGGGACAGGGGCGAAGCTCCTACAATGAGCAGTTCTTC
TRBJ2-7 many TRBV15 17 TRBD1 CATSRDLSGQGLYEQYF TGTGCCACCAGCAGAGATCTTAGTGGACAGGGTCTCTACGAGCAGTACTTC
TRBJ2-7 many TRBV6-2/TRBV6-3 12 - CASRAGFYEQYF TGTGCCAGCAGGGCGGGATTCTACGAGCAGTACTTC
TRBJ1-2 - TRBV11-2 15 - CASSLKPDGIYGYTF TGTGCCAGCAGCCTCAAGCCCGATGGGATCTATGGCTACACCTTC
TRBJ2-1 - TRBV20-1 12 - CSAPSKVDEQFF TGCAGTGCTCCAAGTAAGGTAGATGAGCAGTTCTTC
TRBJ2-6 few TRBV5-1 18 TRBD1 CASSYAGTGGSGANVLTF TGCGCCAGCAGCTATGCCGGGACAGGGGGTTCTGGGGCCAACGTCCTGACTTTC
TRBJ2-7 few TRBV12-3/TRBV12-4 15 TRBD1 CASSADRGITDEQYF TGTGCCAGCAGTGCCGACAGGGGGATCACTGACGAGCAGTACTTC
TRBJ1-1 - TRBV20-1 13 - CSGRASSNTEAFF TGCAGTGGAAGGGCCTCTTCGAACACTGAAGCTTTCTTT
TRBJ2-6 many TRBV4-2 16 - CASSQDPNSGANVLTF TGTGCCAGCAGCCAAGATCCCAACTCTGGGGCCAACGTCCTGACTTTC
TRBJ1-2 many TRBV20-1 12 TRBD1 CSATGGGYGYTF TGCAGTGCTACAGGGGGTGGGTATGGCTACACCTTC
TRBJ2-1 - TRBV20-1 16 TRBD1 CSARDPGQGSYNEQFF TGCAGTGCTAGAGACCCGGGACAGGGAAGCTACAATGAGCAGTTCTTC
TRBJ2-1 - TRBV24-1 16 TRBD2 CATSDASGNLYNEQFF TGTGCCACCAGTGACGCTAGCGGGAATCTTTACAATGAGCAGTTCTTC
TRBJ2-7 - TRBV9 14 TRBD1 CASSFSDRAGEQYF TGTGCCAGCAGCTTCAGCGACAGGGCTGGGGAGCAGTACTTC
TRBJ2-5 few TRBV20-1 16 TRBD2 CSASPILAVVQETQYF TGCAGTGCTAGCCCTATACTAGCGGTCGTTCAAGAGACCCAGTACTTC
TRBJ1-1 few TRBV10-3 13 - CAPGGDIHTEAFF TGTGCCCCCGGGGGAGACATCCACACTGAAGCTTTCTTT
TRBJ2-1 - TRBV25-1 21 - CASSEPPMYKRSKPIYNEQFF TGTGCCAGCAGTGAACCCCCAATGTATAAACGGAGCAAACCGATCTACAATGAGCAGTTCTTC
TRBJ1-2 - TRBV6-1 15 - CASSEASGVDYGYTF TGTGCCAGCAGTGAAGCCTCAGGGGTGGACTATGGCTACACCTTC
TRBJ1-5 many TRBV4-1 17 - CASSQGASRYSNQPQHF TGCGCCAGCAGCCAAGGCGCCAGCCGTTATAGCAATCAGCCCCAGCATTTT
TRBJ2-5 many TRBV11-1 14 - CASSPRQALETQYF TGTGCCAGCAGTCCTCGACAAGCTTTAGAGACCCAGTACTTC
TRBJ2-3 many TRBV20-1 16 TRBD1 CSARPRDRGRTDTQYF TGCAGTGCTAGACCCCGGGACAGGGGGCGCACAGATACGCAGTATTTT
TRBJ2-3 many TRBV20-1 13 - CSARGVGVDTQYF TGCAGTGCTAGAGGGGTGGGAGTAGATACGCAGTATTTT